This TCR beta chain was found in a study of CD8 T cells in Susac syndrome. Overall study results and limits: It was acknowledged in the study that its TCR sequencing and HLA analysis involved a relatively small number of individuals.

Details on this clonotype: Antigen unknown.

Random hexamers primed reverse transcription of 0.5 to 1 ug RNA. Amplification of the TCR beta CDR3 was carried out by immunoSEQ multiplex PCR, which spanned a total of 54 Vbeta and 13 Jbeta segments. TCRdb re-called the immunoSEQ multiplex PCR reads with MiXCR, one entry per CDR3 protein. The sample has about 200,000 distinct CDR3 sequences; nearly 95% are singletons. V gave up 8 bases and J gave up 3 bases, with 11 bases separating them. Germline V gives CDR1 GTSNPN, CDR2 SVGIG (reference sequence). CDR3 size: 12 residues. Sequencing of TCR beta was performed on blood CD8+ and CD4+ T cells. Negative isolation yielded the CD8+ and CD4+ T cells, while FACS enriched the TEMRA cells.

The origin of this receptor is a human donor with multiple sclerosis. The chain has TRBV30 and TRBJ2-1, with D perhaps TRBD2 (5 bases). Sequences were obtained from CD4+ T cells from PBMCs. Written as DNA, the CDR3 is TGTGCCCTGGACCGGGGCTACAATGAGCAGTTCTTC. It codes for CALDRGYNEQFF.